This entry features one TCR beta chain sequence. It has no known antigen specificity. Base-call qualities are not available, and no considerably larger clone is one nucleotide away. This sample is part of a study of graft-versus-host responses after intestinal transplantation (dated by TCRdb to the early 2020s). In the study overall: Multivisceral, liver-intestinal, or isolated intestinal transplants were received by the recipients. Anti-thymocyte globulin induction was given to all recipients, followed by maintenance tacrolimus and steroids for 3 to 4 years. After intestinal transplantation, graft-versus-host and host-versus-graft alloreactive T cell clones in the graft, circulation and bone marrow were tracked using bulk TCR-beta CDR3 sequencing. To identify alloreactive clones, pre-transplant mixed lymphocyte reaction products were sequenced and compared with unstimulated pre-transplant donor and recipient T cells. Of the roughly 24 intestinal transplant recipients enrolled in the cohort, one of whom was a retransplant, 3 patients without pretransplant specimens were excluded. A peak of at least 4% donor T cells among recipient peripheral blood mononuclear cells was the definition used for donor T cell macrochimerism. Rather than going through the commercial service, samples from a few later patients were sequenced in-house on an Illumina MiSeq and processed with MiXCR.

Sample time point, as interpreted from the label and publication: cells obtained before transplantation from donor or recipient. CD3+CD4+ and CD3+CD8+ populations were FACS-sorted from unstimulated pre-transplant donor and recipient cells taken from spleen or lymph nodes. Library generation was performed with the immunoSEQ multiplex PCR assay. For most patients, genomic DNA was isolated with the Qiagen DNeasy Blood and Tissue Kit and sent frozen to Adaptive Biotechnologies for TCR sequencing. Adaptive Biotechnologies carried out high-throughput TCR-beta CDR3 sequencing of genomic DNA for most patients. The published analysis was carried out like this. Adaptive's ImmunoSEQ software supplied the TCR sequencing data for 18 patients, while MiXCR and VDJtools were used to process three other patients. To correct CD4 versus CD8 sorting errors, any sequence found in both subsets at a frequency ratio below 5:1 was removed. CDR3 nucleotide sequences shared between donor and recipient were removed because the origin of such sequences could not be assigned. At least 2-fold expansion over unstimulated cells and a minimum CFSE-low frequency of 0.002% (template counts) or 0.001% (read counts) were required for clones to be classified as alloreactive. Clones detected in sequenced pre-transplant spleen, lymph node, or MLR CFSE-low populations of the donor or recipient were defined as mappable. Cumulative frequency of alloreactive clones was calculated as a percentage of all sequences weighted by copy number. What TCRdb holds here is the immuneACCESS table cut down to in-frame rearrangements. Part of the clones is not present; checked against another copy, under half of the missing clones reflect an unresolved V gene, and the others are unexplained. V and J calls and clone size are given by that table; D and trimming were obtained from the DNA. Recorded for this sample are some 150,000 clones; roughly 91% of them occurred a single time. The ten largest clones take up about 0.18% of the sample.

The CDR1 and CDR2 encoded by the germline V gene are MDHEN and SYDVKM. The junction shows trimming of 3 bases on V and 3 bases on J, and the gene matches do not reach 3 bases of it. The CDR3, from cysteine to phenylalanine, totals 15 residues. Solely the CDR3 DNA is kept, with 45 bases framed from the first base. On the study overall, not on this receptor specifically: GvH clones were detected in recipient bone marrow, and some appeared earlier in ileal mucosa or blood, consistent with an intestinal mucosal origin. Early after transplant, declines in HvG clones were associated with peak levels of circulating GvH clones. In the allografts of patients with donor T cell macrochimerism, GvH to HvG T cell clonal ratios were high. The relatively low number and heterogeneity of intestinal transplant patients limited the conclusions.

The source is a human donor who received an intestinal transplant. Sequenced material: unstimulated CD4+ T cells sorted from spleen or lymph node cells, taken before intestinal transplant. The chain links TRBV28 with TRBJ2-7; TRBD2 fits 12 bases in the junction. The CDR3 here reads CASSLSTSGGYEQYF. The nucleotide sequence is TGTGCCAGCAGTTTGTCGACTAGCGGGGGCTACGAGCAGTACTTC.